This T cell receptor (beta chain) originates from a study of T-cell memory formation after mild COVID-19. Sample barcodes and UMIs were carried by the TCR alpha and TCR beta cDNA libraries that 5'RACE generated with constant-segment primers. Each CDR3 protein gets one entry after TCRdb re-called the 5' RACE reads with MiXCR. The table has 89,000 or so distinct CDR3 sequences, roughly 13% seen once. There are a few counts of this clonotype. Its matching antigen is unknown. The germline V and J ends were trimmed by 7 bases and 3 bases, with 10 bases remaining between them. The CDR3 is 13 residues long. CDR1 is MNHEY and CDR2 is SMNVEV in the germline V gene (reference sequence). Overall study findings and caveats: Pre-infection memory showed some responding clones, and this suggested that cross-reactive memory joined.

The V gene is TRBV27, the J gene TRBJ1-5; weak D call: TRBD1 (6 bases). The TCR comes from a man aged 18 to 29 who had mild COVID-19 (a few samples of this study predate the infection). Cell type and time point are not known. What was sequenced was PBMCs or a T cell subset sorted from them (not recorded which). CDR3 DNA sequence: TGTGCCAGCACCGGACAGTACAATCAGCCCCAGCATTTT. Amino acid sequence: CASTGQYNQPQHF.